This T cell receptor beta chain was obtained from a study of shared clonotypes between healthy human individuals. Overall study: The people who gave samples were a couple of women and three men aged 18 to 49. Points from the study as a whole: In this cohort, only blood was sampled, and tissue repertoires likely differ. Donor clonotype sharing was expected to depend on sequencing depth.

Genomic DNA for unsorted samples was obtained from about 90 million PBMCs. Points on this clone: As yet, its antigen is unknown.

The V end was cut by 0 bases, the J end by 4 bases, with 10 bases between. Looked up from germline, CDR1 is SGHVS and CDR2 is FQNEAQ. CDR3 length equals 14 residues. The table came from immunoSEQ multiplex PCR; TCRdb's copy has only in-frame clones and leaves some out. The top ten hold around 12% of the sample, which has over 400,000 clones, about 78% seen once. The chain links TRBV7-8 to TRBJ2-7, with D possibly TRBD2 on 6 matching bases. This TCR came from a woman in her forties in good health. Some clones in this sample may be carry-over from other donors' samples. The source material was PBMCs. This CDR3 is CASSLAGLLYEQYF. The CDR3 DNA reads TGTGCCAGCAGCTTAGCGGGACTGCTGTACGAGCAGTACTTC.